This TCR beta chain was found in a study of regulatory T cells in long-lasting Graves disease. CDR3 regions were amplified by Arm-PCR using iRepertoire HTBI primers to build TCR beta libraries. Each CDR3 protein gets one entry after TCRdb re-called the multiplex PCR reads with MiXCR. The sample lists hundreds of thousands of distinct CDR3 sequences, about 15% occurring once. There are 15 residues in the CDR3. V lost 4 bases and J lost 0; bases outside the gene matches: 6. Many counts were recorded for this clonotype. Time point described: newly diagnosed GD, antithyroid drugs for less than 3 months. PBMC-derived RNA was used for the TCR library. These records were also assigned to another study, of T cells in Graves' hyperthyroidism and ophthalmopathy.

Sequenced here: peripheral blood mononuclear cells (PBMCs), sampled at new diagnosis, from a patient treated with antithyroid drugs. This sequence originates from a woman in her twenties or thirties with Graves disease. The J gene is TRBJ2-7, the V gene TRBV12-3 or TRBV12-4, with 7 bases identical to TRBD2. The CDR3 DNA sequence: TGTGCCAGCAGTTACGGGAGGTTCCCCTCCTACGAGCAGTACTTC. Encoded protein: CASSYGRFPSYEQYF.